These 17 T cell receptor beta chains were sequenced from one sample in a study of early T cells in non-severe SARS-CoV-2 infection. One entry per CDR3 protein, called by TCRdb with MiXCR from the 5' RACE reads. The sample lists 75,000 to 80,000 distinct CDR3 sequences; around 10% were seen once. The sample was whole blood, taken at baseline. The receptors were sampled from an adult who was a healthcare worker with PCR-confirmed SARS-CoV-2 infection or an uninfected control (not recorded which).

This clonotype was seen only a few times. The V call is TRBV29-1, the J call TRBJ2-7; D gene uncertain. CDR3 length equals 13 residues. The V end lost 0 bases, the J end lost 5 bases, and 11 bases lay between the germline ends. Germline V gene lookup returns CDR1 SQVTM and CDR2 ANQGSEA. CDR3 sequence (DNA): TGCAGCGTTGAAGACGGGCAGGTAAACGAGCAGTACTTC. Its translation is CSVEDGQVNEQYF.

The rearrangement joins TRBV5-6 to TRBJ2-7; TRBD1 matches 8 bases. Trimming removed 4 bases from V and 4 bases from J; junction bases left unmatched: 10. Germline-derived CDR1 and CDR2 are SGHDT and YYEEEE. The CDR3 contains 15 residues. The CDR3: CASSRTGLDPYEQYF. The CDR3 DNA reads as TGTGCCAGCAGCCGGACAGGGTTAGACCCATACGAGCAGTACTTC.

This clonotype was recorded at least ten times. For the CDR3, the DNA is TGTGCCAGGATTGTGGGCACAGATACGCAGTATTTT. Translation gives CARIVGTDTQYF. The chain couples TRBV2 to TRBJ2-3; no firm D call. This CDR3 spans 12 amino acids. V lost 9 bases, J lost 1 base, and 8 bases lay in between. Germline V gene sequence: CDR1 SNHLY, CDR2 FYNNEI.

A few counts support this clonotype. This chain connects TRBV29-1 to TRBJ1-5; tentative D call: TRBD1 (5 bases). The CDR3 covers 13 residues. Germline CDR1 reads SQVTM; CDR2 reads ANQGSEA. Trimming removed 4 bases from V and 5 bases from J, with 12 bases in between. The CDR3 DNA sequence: TGCAGCGTTGCGCAGGGCCTTGATCAGCCCCAGCATTTT. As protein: CSVAQGLDQPQHF.

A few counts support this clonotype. CDR3 loop: CASSHRRNTEAFF. CDR3 sequence (DNA): TGTGCCAGCAGTCACAGGCGGAACACTGAAGCTTTCTTT. The genes are TRBV6-5 and TRBJ1-1, with D possibly being TRBD1 (5 bases). Per the germline V gene, CDR1 is MNHEY and CDR2 is SVGAGI. The V end was cut by 5 bases, the J end by 1 base, with 8 bases between. This CDR3 is 13 amino acids long.

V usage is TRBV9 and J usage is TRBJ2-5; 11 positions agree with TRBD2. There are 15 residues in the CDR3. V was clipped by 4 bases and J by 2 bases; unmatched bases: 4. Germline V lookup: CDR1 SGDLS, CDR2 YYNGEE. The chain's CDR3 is CASSLGTSGQETQYF. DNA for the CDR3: TGTGCCAGCAGCCTTGGGACTAGCGGACAAGAGACCCAGTACTTC.

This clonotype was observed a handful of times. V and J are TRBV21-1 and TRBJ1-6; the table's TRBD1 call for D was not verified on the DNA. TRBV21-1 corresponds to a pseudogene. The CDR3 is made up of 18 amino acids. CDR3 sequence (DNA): TGTGCCAGCAGCAACGTTGGGGGACAGGTCGCCTATAATTCACCCCTCCACTTT. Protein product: CASSNVGGQVAYNSPLHF.

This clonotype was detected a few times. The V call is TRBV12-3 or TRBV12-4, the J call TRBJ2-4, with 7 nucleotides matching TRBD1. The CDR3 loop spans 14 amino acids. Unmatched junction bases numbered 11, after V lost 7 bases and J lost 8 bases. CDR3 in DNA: TGTGCCAGCAACTCACGAGGGGGCTTGGACATTCAGTACTTC. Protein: CASNSRGGLDIQYF.

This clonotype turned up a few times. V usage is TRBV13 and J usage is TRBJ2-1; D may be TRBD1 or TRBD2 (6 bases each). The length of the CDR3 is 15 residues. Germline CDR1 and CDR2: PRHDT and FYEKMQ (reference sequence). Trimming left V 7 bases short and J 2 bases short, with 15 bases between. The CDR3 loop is CASTTKGGTYNEQFF. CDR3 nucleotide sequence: TGTGCCAGCACCACGAAAGGGGGGACCTACAATGAGCAGTTCTTC.

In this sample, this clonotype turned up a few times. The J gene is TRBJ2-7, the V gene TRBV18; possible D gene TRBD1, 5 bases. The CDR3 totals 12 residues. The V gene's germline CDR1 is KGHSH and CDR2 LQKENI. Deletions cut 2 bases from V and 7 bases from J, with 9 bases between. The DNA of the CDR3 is TGTGCCAGCTCACCAGACCAGGGTGAGCAGTACTTC. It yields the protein CASSPDQGEQYF.

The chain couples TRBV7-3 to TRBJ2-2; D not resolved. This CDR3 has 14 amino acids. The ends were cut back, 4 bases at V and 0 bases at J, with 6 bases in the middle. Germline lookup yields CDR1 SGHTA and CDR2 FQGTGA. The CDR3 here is CASSSGANTGELFF. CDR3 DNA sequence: TGTGCCAGCAGCTCTGGGGCGAACACCGGGGAGCTGTTTTTT.

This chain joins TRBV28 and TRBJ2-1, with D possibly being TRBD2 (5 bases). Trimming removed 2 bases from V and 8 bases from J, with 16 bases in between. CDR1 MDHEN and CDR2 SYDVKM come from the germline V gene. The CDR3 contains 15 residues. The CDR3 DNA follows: TGTGCCAGCAGTTTAGAGGGTAGAGGTTCCGATGAGCAGTTCTTC. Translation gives CASSLEGRGSDEQFF.

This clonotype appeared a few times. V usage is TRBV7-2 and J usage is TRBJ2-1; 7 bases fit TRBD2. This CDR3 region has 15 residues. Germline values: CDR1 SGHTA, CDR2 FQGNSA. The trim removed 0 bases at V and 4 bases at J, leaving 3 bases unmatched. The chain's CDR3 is CASSLARTSYNEQFF. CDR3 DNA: TGTGCCAGCAGCTTAGCGAGGACTAGTTACAATGAGCAGTTCTTC. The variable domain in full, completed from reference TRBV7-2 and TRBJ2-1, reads GAGVSQSPSNKVTEKGKDVELRCDPISGHTALYWYRQSLGQGLEFLIYFQGNSAPDKSGLPSDRFSAERTGGSVSTLTIQRTQQEDSAVYLCASSLARTSYNEQFFGPGTRLTVL.

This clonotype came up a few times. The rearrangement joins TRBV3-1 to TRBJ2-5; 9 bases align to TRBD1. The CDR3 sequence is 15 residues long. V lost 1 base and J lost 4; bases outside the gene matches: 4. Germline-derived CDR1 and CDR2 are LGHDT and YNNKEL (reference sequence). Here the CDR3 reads CASSQGGTGTETQYF. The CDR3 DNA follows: TGTGCCAGCAGCCAAGGCGGGACAGGGACAGAGACCCAGTACTTC.

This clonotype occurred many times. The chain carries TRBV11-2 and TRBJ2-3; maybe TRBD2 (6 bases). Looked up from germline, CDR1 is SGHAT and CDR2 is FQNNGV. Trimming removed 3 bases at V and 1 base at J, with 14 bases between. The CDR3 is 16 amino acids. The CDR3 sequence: CASSFQAWGGTDTQYF. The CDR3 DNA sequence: TGTGCCAGCAGCTTTCAGGCCTGGGGGGGCACAGATACGCAGTATTTT.

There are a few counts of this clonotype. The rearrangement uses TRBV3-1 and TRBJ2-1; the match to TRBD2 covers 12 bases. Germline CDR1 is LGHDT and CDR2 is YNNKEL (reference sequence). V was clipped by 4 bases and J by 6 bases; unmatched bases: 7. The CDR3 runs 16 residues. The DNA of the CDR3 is TGTGCCAGCAGCCCAATACTAGCGGGGGGATCCAATGAGCAGTTCTTC. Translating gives CASSPILAGGSNEQFF.

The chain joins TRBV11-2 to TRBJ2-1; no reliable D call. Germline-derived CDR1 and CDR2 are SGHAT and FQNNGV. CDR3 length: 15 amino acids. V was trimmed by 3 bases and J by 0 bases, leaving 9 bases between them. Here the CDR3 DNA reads TGTGCCAGCAGCTTTGAGGCTTACTCCTACAATGAGCAGTTCTTC. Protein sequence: CASSFEAYSYNEQFF.